This TCR beta chain was profiled in a study of graft-versus-host responses after intestinal transplantation. CDR1 is SGHAT, CDR2 FQNNGV, per germline. The CDR3 has 14 amino acids. TCRdb keeps only in-frame clones here, not all; method: immunoSEQ multiplex PCR. The data contain around 23,000 clones, just under 95% of them seen just once; the ten biggest clones take up nearly 0.85%. This receptor was taken from a human patient who received an intestinal transplant, so some T cells may come from the graft donor. Here the sequenced sample was PBMCs, taken just over 29 days after intestinal transplant. The V call is TRBV11-2, the J call TRBJ2-5, with D possibly matching TRBD1 (5 bases). The end of the DNA is better explained by TRBJ2-7, so the J call may be wrong. CDR3 coding DNA: TGTGCCAGCAACCGTCGGACACTGACCTACGAGCAGTACTTC. Protein sequence: CASNRRTLTYEQYF.